This T cell receptor beta chain comes out of a study of response to subunit inactivated influenza vaccine. Study results and caveats: The study's authors posited that every seasonal influenza vaccination enlists few new T cells.

TCRdb redid the calling of the RT-PCR reads with MiXCR, one entry per CDR3 protein. The sample contains over 450,000 distinct CDR3 sequences, 13% of which appear only once. This clonotype has a count of ten or more. Its antigen is unknown. CDR1 and CDR2 from the germline V gene are KGHDR and SFDVKD. V was shortened by 4 bases and J by 0 bases, with 6 bases between the two germline ends. The CDR3 contains 13 residues. The J gene is TRBJ2-7, the V gene TRBV24-1; D unresolved. This receptor was obtained from a man between 45 and 60 years old who received an inactivated influenza vaccine. Sequences were derived from PBMCs from blood, sampled more than 35 days after vaccination. CDR3 sequence reads: CATSEAISYEQYF. The CDR3 DNA follows: TGTGCCACCAGTGAGGCAATCTCCTACGAGCAGTACTTC.